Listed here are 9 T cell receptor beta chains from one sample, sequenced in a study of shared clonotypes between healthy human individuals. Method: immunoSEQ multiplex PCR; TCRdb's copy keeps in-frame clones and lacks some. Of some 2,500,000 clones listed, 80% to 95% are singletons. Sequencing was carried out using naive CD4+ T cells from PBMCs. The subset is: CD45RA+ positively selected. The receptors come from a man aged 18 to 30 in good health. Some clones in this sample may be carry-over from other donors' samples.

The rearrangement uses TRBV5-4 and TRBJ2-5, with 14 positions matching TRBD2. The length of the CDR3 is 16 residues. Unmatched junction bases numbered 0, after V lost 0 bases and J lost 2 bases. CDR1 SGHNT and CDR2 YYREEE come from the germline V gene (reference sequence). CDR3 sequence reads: CASSLGLAGGQETQYF. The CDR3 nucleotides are TGTGCCAGCAGCTTGGGACTAGCGGGAGGGCAAGAGACCCAGTACTTC. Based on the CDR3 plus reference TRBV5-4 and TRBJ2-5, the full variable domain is ETGVTQSPTHLIKTRGQQVTLRCSSQSGHNTVSWYQQALGQGPQFIFQYYREEENGRGNFPPRFSGLQFPNYSSELNVNALELDDSALYLCASSLGLAGGQETQYFGPGTRLLVL.

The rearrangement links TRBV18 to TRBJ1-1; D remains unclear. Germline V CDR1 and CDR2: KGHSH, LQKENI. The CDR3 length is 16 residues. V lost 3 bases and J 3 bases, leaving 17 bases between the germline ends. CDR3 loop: CASSPTQMTAYTEAFF. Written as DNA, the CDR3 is TGTGCCAGCTCACCTACCCAGATGACCGCATACACTGAAGCTTTCTTT.

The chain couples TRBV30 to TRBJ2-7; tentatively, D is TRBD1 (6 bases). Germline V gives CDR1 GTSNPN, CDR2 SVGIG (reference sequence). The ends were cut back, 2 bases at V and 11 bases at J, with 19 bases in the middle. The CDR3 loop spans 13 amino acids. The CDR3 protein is CAWSPILGAEKYF. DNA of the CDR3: TGTGCCTGGAGTCCGATCCTGGGGGCAGAGAAGTACTTC.

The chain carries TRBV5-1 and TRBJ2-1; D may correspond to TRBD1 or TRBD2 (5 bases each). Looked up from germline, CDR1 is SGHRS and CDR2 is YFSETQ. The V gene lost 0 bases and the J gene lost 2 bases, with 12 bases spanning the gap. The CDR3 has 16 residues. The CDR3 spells CASSLAWDVPYNEQFF. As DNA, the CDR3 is TGCGCCAGCAGCTTGGCTTGGGACGTCCCCTACAATGAGCAGTTCTTC.

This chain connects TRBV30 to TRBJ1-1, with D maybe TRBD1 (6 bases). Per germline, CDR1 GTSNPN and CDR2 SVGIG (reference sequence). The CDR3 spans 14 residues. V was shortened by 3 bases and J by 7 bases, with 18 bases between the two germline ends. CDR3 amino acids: CAWSRGLSNDEAFF. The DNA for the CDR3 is TGTGCCTGGAGCCGGGGGCTCAGCAACGATGAAGCTTTCTTT.

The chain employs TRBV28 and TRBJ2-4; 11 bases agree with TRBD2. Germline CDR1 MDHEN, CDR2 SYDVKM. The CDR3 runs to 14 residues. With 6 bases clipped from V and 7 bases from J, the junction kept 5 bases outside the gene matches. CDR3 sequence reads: CASRSLAGANIQYF. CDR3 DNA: TGTGCCAGCAGGTCACTAGCGGGAGCGAACATTCAGTACTTC.

The CDR3 DNA sequence: TGTGCCACCGGGGACAGGGCAAACTATGGCTACACCTTC. Encoded protein: CATGDRANYGYTF. The chain joins TRBV27 to TRBJ1-2; 9 nucleotides align to TRBD1. Germline lookup yields CDR1 MNHEY and CDR2 SMNVEV (reference sequence). V gave up 10 bases and J gave up 2 bases; unmatched junction bases: 5. This CDR3 comprises 13 residues.

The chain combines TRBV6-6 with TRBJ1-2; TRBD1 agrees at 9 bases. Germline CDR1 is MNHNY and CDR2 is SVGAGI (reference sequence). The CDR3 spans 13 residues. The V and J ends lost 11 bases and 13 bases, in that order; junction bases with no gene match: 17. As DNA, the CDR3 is TGTGCCGGTCGTCCCGGGACAGGGTTCGGAGCCACCTTC. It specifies CAGRPGTGFGATF.

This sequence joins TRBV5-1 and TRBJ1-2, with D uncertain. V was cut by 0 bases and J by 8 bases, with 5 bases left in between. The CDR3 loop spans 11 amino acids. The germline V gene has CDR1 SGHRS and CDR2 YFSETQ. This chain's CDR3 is CASSLVPGYTF. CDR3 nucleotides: TGCGCCAGCAGCTTGGTGCCGGGCTACACCTTC.